The 9 T cell receptor beta chains below all came from one sample that was sequenced in a study of shared clonotypes between healthy human individuals. Assay used: immunoSEQ multiplex PCR; TCRdb lists only in-frame clones, some missing. The table lists a few hundred thousand clones, roughly four fifths of them singletons, with 12% in the top ten. Specimen: PBMCs. Receptor source: a middle-aged woman in good health. Some clones in this sample may be carry-over from other donors' samples.

The chain couples TRBV5-4 to TRBJ2-1; TRBD2 matches 9 bases. The CDR3 is made up of 15 amino acids. CDR1 is SGHNT, CDR2 YYREEE, per germline (reference sequence). Trimming at V came to 2 bases and at J to 7 bases, leaving 7 bases not matched to a gene. The CDR3 here is CASSLIAGVGNEQFF. The CDR3 DNA reads TGTGCCAGCAGCTTAATAGCGGGAGTCGGGAATGAGCAGTTCTTC.

There are a few counts of this clone. The genes are TRBV4-3 and TRBJ2-5; 8 bases fit TRBD1. The ends lost 4 bases at V and 0 bases at J; junction bases unmatched: 4. From germline, CDR1 is LGHNA and CDR2 YSLEER. The CDR3 is 15 residues long. CDR3 region: CASSPGTGDQETQYF. CDR3 nucleotides: TGCGCCAGCAGCCCCGGGACAGGCGACCAAGAGACCCAGTACTTC.

The chain is built from TRBV6-1 and TRBJ2-1; 12 bases are shared with TRBD1. CDR3 length: 16 amino acids. Germline V gene lookup returns CDR1 MNHNS and CDR2 SASEGT. The ends lost 2 bases at V and 9 bases at J; junction bases unmatched: 8. CDR3 DNA sequence: TGTGCCAGCAGTGAATGGGGGGACAGGGGGCACGGTGAGCAGTTCTTC. Translated: CASSEWGDRGHGEQFF.

Of note for this clone: This probably arose from a read error, given a far larger clone one base away. Other DNA sequences from this sample encode an identical CDR3 as well. This rearrangement joins TRBV18 to TRBJ2-7; 14 bases line up with TRBD2. Germline V lookup: CDR1 KGHSH, CDR2 LQKENI. This CDR3 is built from 19 residues. CDR3 region: CASSPPYSGLAGDLNEQYF. CDR3 in DNA: TGTGCAAGCTCACCACCCTACTCGGGACTAGCGGGAGATTTGAACGAGCAGTACTTC. The whole variable domain, filled in from reference TRBV18 and TRBJ2-7, reads NAGVMQNPRHLVRRRGQEARLRCSPMKGHSHVYWYRQLPEEGLKFMVYLQKENIIDESGMPKERFSAEFPKEGPSILRIQQVVRGDSAAYFCASSPPYSGLAGDLNEQYFGPGTRLTVT.

The J gene is TRBJ2-7, the V gene TRBV10-3; 10 nucleotides line up with TRBD2. J lost 0 bases, V lost 2 bases, and 4 bases had no gene match. CDR3 length equals 16 residues. Germline V lookup: CDR1 ENHRY, CDR2 SYGVKD. As DNA, the CDR3 is TGTGCCATCAGTGAGACGGGACTAGCGAGCTCCTACGAGCAGTACTTC. It translates to CAISETGLASSYEQYF.

This clone was observed once. The J gene is TRBJ2-7, the V gene TRBV28; 9 bases match TRBD1. With V trimmed by 11 bases and J by 4 bases, 6 bases remained unmatched. Germline V gene sequence: CDR1 MDHEN, CDR2 SYDVKM. This CDR3 spans 12 amino acids. The CDR3, as DNA: TGTGCCGCGGGGACAGGGATTTACGAGCAGTACTTC. This codes for CAAGTGIYEQYF.

The count of this clone is one. This chain connects TRBV10-3 to TRBJ1-2; the D is unclear. V gave up 3 bases and J gave up 8 bases, with 13 bases separating them. The length of the CDR3 is 13 residues. Germline CDR1 and CDR2: ENHRY and SYGVKD. This CDR3 reads CAISDLVAGGYTF. The DNA for the CDR3 is TGTGCCATCAGTGACCTGGTGGCCGGGGGCTACACCTTC.

The V call is TRBV4-2, the J call TRBJ2-5; 9 positions agree with TRBD2. This CDR3 has 15 residues. Germline lookup yields CDR1 LGHNA and CDR2 YNFKEQ. The trim removed 1 base at V and 0 bases at J, leaving 0 bases unmatched. For the CDR3, the DNA is TGTGCCAGCAGCCAAGGCGGGAGGGACCAAGAGACCCAGTACTTC. Its translation: CASSQGGRDQETQYF.

The table lists this clone with a count of one. This chain joins TRBV28 and TRBJ2-7; D gene unclear. The CDR3 is 11 residues long. V shed 6 bases and J shed 7 bases, with 10 bases lying between them. In germline, CDR1 is MDHEN, CDR2 SYDVKM. The DNA of the CDR3 is TGTGCCAGCAGCACTCTCAGAGAGCAGTACTTC. This translates into CASSTLREQYF.